A single sample gave rise to the 17 T cell receptor beta chains below, sequenced in a study of blood T cells in healthy people across ages. It was with a sample-barcoded 5' primer and a J-beta primer mix that a second PCR of roughly 7 to 12 cycles was run. MiXCR, run by TCRdb on the 5' RACE reads, gives a single entry per CDR3 protein. The sample has over a million distinct CDR3 sequences; under 55% are singletons. Sequences were obtained from blood. All receptors derive from a woman aged 60-75 years in good health.

This clonotype was seen only a few times. The rearrangement uses TRBV5-1 and TRBJ2-4, with TRBD1 matching over 7 bases. CDR3 length: 16 residues. Germline loops: CDR1 SGHRS, CDR2 YFSETQ. The ends lost 4 bases at V and 1 base at J; junction bases unmatched: 8. The CDR3 DNA reads as TGCGCCAGCAGCCTTACAGGGGATTCCGCCAAAAACATTCAGTACTTC. Its translation: CASSLTGDSAKNIQYF.

In this sample, this clonotype turned up a few times. The V and J genes are TRBV4-2 and TRBJ2-7; D is unresolved. Germline V gives CDR1 LGHNA, CDR2 YNFKEQ. This CDR3 comprises 12 residues. Trimming took off 1 base at V and 10 bases at J, with 11 bases between the two ends. DNA of the CDR3: TGTGCCAGCAGCCAAGGTCTGGGCACCCAGTACTTC. It translates to CASSQGLGTQYF.

This chain connects TRBV28 to TRBJ2-5; a possible D gene is TRBD2 (5 bases). This CDR3 spans 14 amino acids. V lost 6 bases, J lost 3 bases, and 14 bases lay in between. In germline, CDR1 is MDHEN, CDR2 SYDVKM. DNA for the CDR3: TGTGCCAGCAGCAACACTAGAGGTGAAGAGACCCAGTACTTC. The encoded protein is CASSNTRGEETQYF.

The rearrangement links TRBV15 to TRBJ2-7, with D maybe TRBD2 (5 bases). Trimming removed 4 bases from V and 1 base from J, with 14 bases in between. Germline loops: CDR1 LNHNV, CDR2 YYDKDF (reference sequence). This CDR3 spans 15 amino acids. The CDR3 coding sequence is TGTGCCACCAGCACACCGGGAACTGGATCCTACGAGCAGTACTTC. The encoded protein is CATSTPGTGSYEQYF.

This clonotype was seen more than once but under ten times. The chain combines TRBV6-5 with TRBJ2-1, with D possibly being TRBD2 (5 bases). The CDR3 loop spans 15 amino acids. Germline lookup yields CDR1 MNHEY and CDR2 SVGAGI. V dropped 2 bases and J dropped 7 bases, with 15 bases sitting between them. The CDR3 DNA follows: TGTGCCAGCAGTTACCCGAGGACTGGAGTTAATGAGCAGTTCTTC. As protein: CASSYPRTGVNEQFF.

V usage is TRBV3-1 and J usage is TRBJ2-7; TRBD2 is a possible D gene (5 bases). Per germline, CDR1 LGHDT and CDR2 YNNKEL (reference sequence). CDR3 size: 15 residues. V was trimmed by 0 bases and J by 4 bases, leaving 13 bases between them. CDR3 coding DNA: TGTGCCAGCAGCCAAGATTCCATGTCGGGGTACGAGCAGTACTTC. It encodes CASSQDSMSGYEQYF.

The chain combines TRBV18 with TRBJ1-1, with 7 bases lining up with TRBD1. The CDR3 runs to 16 residues. Germline-derived CDR1 and CDR2 are KGHSH and LQKENI. V shed 2 bases and J 1 base; nucleotides not matched to a gene: 7. CDR3 amino acids: CASSPGGQAPNTEAFF. DNA for the CDR3: TGTGCCAGCTCACCAGGCGGACAGGCCCCGAACACTGAAGCTTTCTTT.

The chain uses TRBV7-8 and TRBJ2-7, with a tentative D call TRBD2 (5 bases). The V end was cut by 5 bases, the J end by 3 bases, with 17 bases between. Germline V CDR1 and CDR2: SGHVS, FQNEAQ. The length of the CDR3 is 15 residues. CDR3 DNA sequence: TGTGCCAGCAGCCCGATGCCCCTAGCAGACTACGAGCAGTACTTC. Protein sequence: CASSPMPLADYEQYF. Full variable domain (outside the CDR3, taken from reference TRBV7-8 and TRBJ2-7): GAGVSQSPRYKVAKRGQDVALRCDPISGHVSLFWYQQALGQGPEFLTYFQNEAQLDKSGLPSDRFFAERPEGSVSTLKIQRTQQEDSAVYLCASSPMPLADYEQYFGPGTRLTVT.

The chain is built from TRBV5-1 and TRBJ2-5; TRBD2 might be the D (7 bases). The CDR3 extends over 14 amino acids. Germline lookup yields CDR1 SGHRS and CDR2 YFSETQ. V gave up 7 bases and J gave up 7 bases, with 20 bases separating them. CDR3 region: CASAAPSGQRTQYF. CDR3 sequence (DNA): TGCGCCAGCGCCGCCCCTAGCGGACAGAGGACCCAGTACTTC.

The chain links TRBV12-3 or TRBV12-4 to TRBJ2-1; TRBD2 agrees at 11 bases. The length of the CDR3 is 15 residues. The ends lost 5 bases at V and 5 bases at J; junction bases unmatched: 5. The CDR3 reads CASSQPGLADNEQFF. Written as DNA, the CDR3 is TGTGCCAGCAGTCAGCCGGGACTAGCGGACAATGAGCAGTTCTTC.

This clonotype was found once. J is TRBJ2-3 and V is TRBV12-3 or TRBV12-4; no definite D call. Trimming took 5 bases from V and 6 from J, leaving 12 bases between them. The CDR3 has 13 amino acids. The CDR3 DNA sequence: TGTGCCAGCAGTAGAGTGAAGGAGGATACGCAGTATTTT. This translates into CASSRVKEDTQYF.

The J gene is TRBJ1-2, the V gene TRBV6-2 or TRBV6-3; no clear D. V lost 5 bases, J lost 1 base, and 11 bases lay in between. From germline, CDR1 is MNHEY and CDR2 SVGEGT. The CDR3 has 14 amino acids. The CDR3 bases are TGTGCCAGCAGTAACCCCCCGGGTAACTATGGCTACACCTTC. Translated: CASSNPPGNYGYTF.

This clonotype has more than one count but fewer than ten. CDR3: CASSSTGTPVGQYF. In DNA form, the CDR3 reads TGTGCCAGCAGCTCAACCGGGACCCCCGTCGGGCAGTACTTC. The chain links TRBV7-9 to TRBJ2-5; D is tentatively TRBD1 or TRBD2 (5 bases each). The CDR3 has 14 amino acids. CDR1 and CDR2 (germline): SEHNR, FQNEAQ (reference sequence). V gave up 4 bases and J gave up 11 bases, with 20 bases separating them.

This clonotype was picked up a small number of times. This chain joins TRBV4-2 and TRBJ1-2; D might be TRBD1 (6 bases). This CDR3 has 16 residues. V shed 0 bases and J shed 4 bases, with 15 bases lying between them. The germline V gene encodes CDR1 LGHNA and CDR2 YNFKEQ. Here the CDR3 reads CASSQESGRGGYGYTF. CDR3 DNA sequence: TGTGCCAGCAGCCAAGAATCCGGCAGGGGAGGCTATGGCTACACCTTC.

A few counts support this clonotype. The chain links TRBV29-1 to TRBJ2-1, with 12 bases lining up with TRBD2. The CDR3 runs to 14 residues. Per germline, CDR1 SQVTM and CDR2 ANQGSEA. V trimming: 7 bases; J trimming: 5 bases; junction bases outside the gene matches: 6. The CDR3 sequence: CSALAGGLHNEQFF. CDR3 nucleotides: TGCAGCGCCCTAGCGGGAGGGCTCCACAATGAGCAGTTCTTC.

A few counts support this clonotype. The rearrangement uses TRBV29-1 and TRBJ2-3; D unclear. In germline, CDR1 is SQVTM, CDR2 ANQGSEA. This CDR3 is built from 13 residues. V lost 4 bases to trimming and J lost 1 base, with 9 bases between them. The CDR3, as DNA: TGCAGCGTTGGTGAGGTGGGCACAGATACGCAGTATTTT. It yields the protein CSVGEVGTDTQYF.

This clonotype was picked up one time. This sequence joins TRBV6-5 and TRBJ2-1; D is perhaps TRBD1 (5 bases). The ends were cut back, 7 bases at V and 9 bases at J, with 22 bases in the middle. There are 15 residues in the CDR3. In germline, CDR1 is MNHEY, CDR2 SVGAGI. The CDR3 DNA reads TGTGCCAGCACCCTGGTTGAGACAGCTGTGGGTGAGCAGTTCTTC. It yields the protein CASTLVETAVGEQFF.